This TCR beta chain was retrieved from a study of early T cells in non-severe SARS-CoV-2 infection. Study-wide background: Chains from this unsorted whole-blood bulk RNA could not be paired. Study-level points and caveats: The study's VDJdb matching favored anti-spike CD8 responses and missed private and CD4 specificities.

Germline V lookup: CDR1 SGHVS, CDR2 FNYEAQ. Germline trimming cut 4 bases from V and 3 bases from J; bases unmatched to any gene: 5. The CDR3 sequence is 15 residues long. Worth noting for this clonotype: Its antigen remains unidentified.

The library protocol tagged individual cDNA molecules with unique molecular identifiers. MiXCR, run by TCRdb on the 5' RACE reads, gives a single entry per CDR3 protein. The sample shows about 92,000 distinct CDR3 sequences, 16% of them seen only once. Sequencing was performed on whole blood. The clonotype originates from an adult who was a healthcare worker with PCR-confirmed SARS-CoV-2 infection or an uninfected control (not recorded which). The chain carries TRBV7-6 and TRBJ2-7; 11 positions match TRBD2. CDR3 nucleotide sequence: TGTGCCAGCAGCTCACTAGCGGGGGTCCTCTACGAGCAGTACTTC. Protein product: CASSSLAGVLYEQYF.